The TCR beta chain under discussion was sequenced for a study of blood T cell repertoires in COVID-19. Germline CDR1 and CDR2: SNHLY and FYNNEI. Trimming took 8 bases from V and 2 from J, leaving 15 bases between them. This CDR3 is built from 15 residues. TCRdb keeps only in-frame clones here, not all; method: immunoSEQ multiplex PCR. The sample lists 98,000 or so clones; approximately 86% were seen once. The TCR comes from a woman in her fifties or sixties in a cohort sampled during active or convalescent COVID-19. The V and J genes are TRBV2 and TRBJ1-4; the D gene is possibly TRBD1 (5 bases). The sequenced sample consisted of peripheral blood. As DNA, the CDR3 is TGTGCCAGCCAAGTGACAGAGCCTACTAATGAAAAACTGTTTTTT. It specifies CASQVTEPTNEKLFF.